These 13 T cell receptor beta chains were all obtained from the same sample, sequenced in a study of T cells after yellow fever vaccination. Using its own MiXCR run on the 5' RACE reads, TCRdb lists one record per CDR3 protein. The table shows about 360,000 distinct CDR3 sequences, with 6.2% occurring only once. Sequenced material: PBMCs, taken 5 days after the yellow fever booster vaccination. All receptors come from a man aged 30 to 45 who received the YFV17D yellow fever vaccine.

This clonotype was seen at least ten times. The chain combines TRBV13 with TRBJ2-2; D not resolved. CDR1 PRHDT and CDR2 FYEKMQ come from the germline V gene (reference sequence). The CDR3 is made up of 13 amino acids. V gave up 5 bases and J gave up 4 bases, with 8 bases separating them. The CDR3 loop is CASSPPGTGELFF. DNA of the CDR3: TGTGCCAGCAGCCCCCCGGGCACCGGGGAGCTGTTTTTT.

This clonotype occurred many times. The chain employs TRBV12-3 or TRBV12-4 and TRBJ1-2; D might be TRBD1 (6 bases). V lost 7 bases, J lost 8 bases, and 20 bases lay in between. The CDR3 is made up of 14 amino acids. The chain's CDR3 is CASKQGTAVLGYTF. CDR3 nucleotides: TGTGCCAGCAAACAGGGTACCGCGGTGTTGGGCTACACCTTC.

This clonotype has only a few counts. The rearrangement joins TRBV11-2 to TRBJ2-1, with 8 bases matching TRBD1. Germline CDR1 reads SGHAT; CDR2 reads FQNNGV. The CDR3 runs to 18 residues. The junction had 18 bases not matched to a gene; V was cut back by 2 bases and J by 9 bases. CDR3 loop: CASSLNGQGWRESCEQFF. Here the CDR3 DNA reads TGTGCCAGCAGCTTAAACGGACAGGGATGGAGGGAATCGTGTGAGCAGTTCTTC. The full variable domain, in which reference TRBV11-2 and TRBJ2-1 provide the parts outside the CDR3, is EAGVAQSPRYKIIEKRQSVAFWCNPISGHATLYWYQQILGQGPKLLIQFQNNGVVDDSQLPKDRFSAERLKGVDSTLKIQPAKLEDSAVYLCASSLNGQGWRESCEQFFGPGTRLTVL.

This clonotype has just a few counts. V usage is TRBV20-1 and J usage is TRBJ2-3, with TRBD2 matching over 7 bases. V was pared by 3 bases and J by 6 bases, with 9 bases of the junction left unmatched. CDR1 is DFQATT, CDR2 SNEGSKA, per germline (reference sequence). CDR3 length equals 14 residues. The CDR3 sequence: CSARGGRFTDTQYF. Here the CDR3 DNA reads TGCAGTGCTAGGGGCGGGAGATTCACGGATACGCAGTATTTT.

This clonotype came up many times. The chain joins TRBV20-1 to TRBJ2-7; D remains unclear. V dropped 5 bases and J dropped 6 bases, with 11 bases sitting between them. The germline gives CDR1 DFQATT, CDR2 SNEGSKA (reference sequence). The CDR3 consists of 11 residues. CDR3 sequence (DNA): TGCAGTGCTTCCACCCTCTCCGAGCAGTACTTC. It is translated as CSASTLSEQYF.

This chain joins TRBV20-1 and TRBJ1-2; perhaps TRBD1 as D (6 bases). Germline lookup yields CDR1 DFQATT and CDR2 SNEGSKA (reference sequence). Trimming shortened V by 6 bases and J by 5 bases, and 10 bases separated the two germline ends. This CDR3 spans 11 amino acids. The CDR3 loop reads CSATQGYGYTF. In DNA, the CDR3 is TGCAGTGCCACGCAGGGGTATGGCTACACCTTC.

A few counts support this clonotype. This chain uses TRBV21-1 with TRBJ2-5. TRBV21-1 is a listed pseudogene. The CDR3 covers 14 residues. DNA of the CDR3: TGTGCCAGCCATCTAAGCGGGAGAGGCGAGACCCAGTACTTC. Its translation: CASHLSGRGETQYF.

This clonotype was recorded a few times. V is TRBV2 and J is TRBJ2-3; TRBD1 aligns across 7 bases. The CDR3 runs 16 residues. Germline values: CDR1 SNHLY, CDR2 FYNNEI. V shed 2 bases, J shed 2 bases, and the junction held 7 bases outside the gene matches. The CDR3 region is CASSEYGTALTDTQYF. For the CDR3, the DNA is TGTGCCAGCAGTGAATATGGGACAGCACTCACAGATACGCAGTATTTT.

There are a few counts of this clonotype. The chain joins TRBV20-1 to TRBJ2-1, with a weak D call TRBD2 (6 bases). Germline assignment: CDR1 DFQATT and CDR2 SNEGSKA (reference sequence). V was pared by 5 bases and J by 3 bases, with 11 bases between. The CDR3 has 13 amino acids. DNA of the CDR3: TGCAGTGCTCGGGACTCGTACTACAATGAGCAGTTCTTC. Translated, it gives CSARDSYYNEQFF.

The chain links TRBV6-5 to TRBJ2-3; D is ambiguous. CDR1 MNHEY and CDR2 SVGAGI come from the germline V gene. Deletions cut 1 base from V and 0 bases from J, with 8 bases between. CDR3 size: 15 residues. The CDR3 reads CASSYLALSTDTQYF. The CDR3 DNA reads as TGTGCCAGCAGTTACTTAGCCCTGAGCACAGATACGCAGTATTTT.

The CDR3 nucleotides read TGTGCCAGCACCCCACTAGCGGGAGCTTTTGGGAGCACAGATACGCAGTATTTT. It codes for CASTPLAGAFGSTDTQYF. This chain joins TRBV27 and TRBJ2-3; TRBD2 agrees at 11 bases. V was pared by 7 bases and J by 0 bases, with 12 bases of the junction left unmatched. CDR1 is MNHEY, CDR2 SMNVEV, per germline (reference sequence). CDR3 length equals 18 residues.

In nucleotides, the CDR3 is TGCAGCGTCAAAGGGGTAAAAGAGACCCAGTACTTC. This sequence encodes CSVKGVKETQYF. The chain has TRBV29-1 and TRBJ2-5; possibly TRBD1 for D (5 bases). Trimming pared 6 bases from V and 3 bases from J, leaving 11 bases between. CDR1 is SQVTM, CDR2 ANQGSEA, per germline. The CDR3 length is 12 residues.

This clonotype was recorded a few times. The CDR3 protein is CAISESTSGENEQFF. CDR3 nucleotide sequence: TGTGCCATCAGTGAGTCAACTAGCGGAGAAAATGAGCAGTTCTTC. The V gene is TRBV10-3, the J gene TRBJ2-1; 8 bases are a match to TRBD2. V dropped 0 bases and J dropped 7; count of bases not matched to a gene: 5. The CDR3 loop spans 15 amino acids. Per the germline V gene, CDR1 is ENHRY and CDR2 is SYGVKD.